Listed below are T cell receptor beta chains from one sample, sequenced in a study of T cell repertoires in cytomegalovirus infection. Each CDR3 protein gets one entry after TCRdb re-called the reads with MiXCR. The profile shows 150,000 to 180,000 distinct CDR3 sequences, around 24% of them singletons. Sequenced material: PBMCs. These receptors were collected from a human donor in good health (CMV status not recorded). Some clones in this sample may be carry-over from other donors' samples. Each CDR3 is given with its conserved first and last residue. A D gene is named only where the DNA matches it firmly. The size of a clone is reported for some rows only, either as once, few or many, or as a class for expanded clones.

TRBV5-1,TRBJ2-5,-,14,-,CASSLAVGQETQYF,TGCGCCAGCAGCTTGGCTGTAGGACAAGAGACCCAGTACTTC
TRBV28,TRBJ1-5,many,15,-,CASSLSTQGVPPQHF,TGTGCCAGCAGTTTATCTACACAGGGAGTTCCGCCCCAGCATTTT
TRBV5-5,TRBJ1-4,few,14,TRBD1,CASSDRDRGEKLFF,TGTGCCAGCAGCGACCGGGACAGGGGTGAAAAACTGTTTTTT
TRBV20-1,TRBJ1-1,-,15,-,CSARAPGRLNTEAFF,TGCAGTGCTAGAGCCCCGGGACGTCTGAACACTGAAGCTTTCTTT
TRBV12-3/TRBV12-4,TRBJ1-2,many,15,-,CASSFYAGSSGGYTF,TGTGCCAGCAGTTTTTACGCGGGGAGCTCTGGTGGCTACACCTTC
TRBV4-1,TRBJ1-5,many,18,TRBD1,CASSQVIQGADRNQPQHF,TGCGCCAGCAGCCAAGTAATCCAGGGGGCTGATCGCAATCAGCCCCAGCATTTT
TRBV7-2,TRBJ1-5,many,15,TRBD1,CASSLGSGGNEPQHF,TGTGCCAGCAGCTTAGGGTCAGGGGGCAATGAGCCCCAGCATTTT
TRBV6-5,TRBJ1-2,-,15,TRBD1,CASKVEQGFNYGYTF,TGTGCCAGCAAGGTGGAACAGGGGTTTAACTATGGCTACACCTTC
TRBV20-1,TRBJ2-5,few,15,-,CSARDWTEPQETQYF,TGCAGTGCTAGAGATTGGACAGAGCCCCAAGAGACCCAGTACTTC
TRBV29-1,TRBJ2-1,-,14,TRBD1,CSVTGESSYNEQFF,TGCAGCGTGACAGGGGAGAGCTCCTACAATGAGCAGTTCTTC
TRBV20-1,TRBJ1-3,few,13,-,CSARITPGNTIYF,TGCAGTGCTAGAATCACTCCTGGAAACACCATATATTTT
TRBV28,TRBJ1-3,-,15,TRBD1,CASSTTGGSGNTIYF,TGTGCCAGCAGCACGACAGGGGGTTCTGGAAACACCATATATTTT
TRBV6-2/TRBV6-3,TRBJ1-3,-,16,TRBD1,CASSWTGSRSGNTIYF,TGTGCCAGCAGTTGGACAGGCAGTCGCTCTGGAAACACCATATATTTT
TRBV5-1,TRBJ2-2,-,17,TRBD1,CASSLVGNRGNTGELFF,TGCGCCAGCAGCTTGGTAGGAAACAGGGGTAACACCGGGGAGCTGTTTTTT